These 16 T cell receptor beta chains came from one sample sequenced in a study of OX40 agonist ivuxolimab in advanced cancers. Assay: immunoSEQ multiplex PCR; the TCRdb copy retains only in-frame clones and omits some. The profile covers around 80,000 clones, with approximately 80% appearing a single time and roughly 0.41% taken by the ten largest. Sequences were derived from CD4+ or CD8+ T cells sorted from blood, sampled in a trial of the OX40 agonist ivuxolimab. These receptors all stem from an adult with an advanced solid tumor such as melanoma, head and neck, liver or kidney cancer.

This chain uses TRBV27 with TRBJ1-2, with D hard to call. The V gene lost 5 bases and the J gene lost 3 bases, with 10 bases spanning the gap. The germline gives CDR1 MNHEY, CDR2 SMNVEV (reference sequence). This CDR3 region has 13 residues. The CDR3 DNA reads as TGTGCCAGCAGTCTGGACGGATACTATGGCTACACCTTC. Translating it yields CASSLDGYYGYTF.

The chain carries TRBV5-1 and TRBJ2-5, with D possibly called TRBD1 or TRBD2 (7 bases each). This CDR3 has 14 amino acids. Germline CDR1 reads SGHRS; CDR2 reads YFSETQ. The germline V and J ends were trimmed by 0 bases and 10 bases, with 16 bases remaining between them. CDR3 sequence (DNA): TGCGCCAGCAGCTTGGCTTGGCAGGGGGGGAGCCAGTACTTC. It specifies CASSLAWQGGSQYF.

The rearrangement links TRBV2 to TRBJ1-2; unclear D gene. CDR1 is SNHLY and CDR2 is FYNNEI in the germline V gene. Trimming removed 10 bases at V and 8 bases at J, with 23 bases between. The CDR3 spans 14 residues. CDR3 in amino acids: CATRSAGLSRGYTF. The CDR3, as DNA: TGTGCCACCAGGTCGGCAGGCCTTTCGAGGGGCTACACCTTC.

This clone was counted a few times. This chain uses TRBV25-1 with TRBJ1-4; 8 bases map to TRBD1. CDR1 is MGHDK, CDR2 SYGVNS, per germline. V shed 4 bases and J 5 bases; nucleotides not matched to a gene: 6. The CDR3 spans 15 residues. CDR3 region: CASSAQRTGNEKLFF. In nucleotides, the CDR3 is TGTGCCAGCAGTGCCCAAAGGACAGGGAATGAAAAACTGTTTTTT.

This chain links TRBV2 with TRBJ2-7, with TRBD1 matching over 9 bases. The CDR3 totals 15 residues. CDR1 is SNHLY, CDR2 FYNNEI, per germline. V lost 7 bases, J lost 5 bases, and 12 bases stayed unmatched. The chain's CDR3 is CASTLTGTGSHEQYV. DNA of the CDR3: TGTGCCAGCACGTTAACCGGGACAGGGTCCCACGAGCAGTACGTC.

The V and J genes are TRBV27 and TRBJ1-1, with no clear D. The germline V and J ends were trimmed by 4 bases and 6 bases, with 12 bases remaining between them. The CDR3 runs to 13 residues. CDR1 MNHEY and CDR2 SMNVEV come from the germline V gene (reference sequence). CDR3 DNA sequence: TGTGCCAGCAGTTATGCGAAGACTTCTGAAGCTTTCTTT. It specifies CASSYAKTSEAFF.

On this clone itself: Other DNA sequences in this sample translate to the same CDR3. The chain employs TRBV28 and TRBJ1-2, with D possibly TRBD1 on 6 matching bases. Germline V gene lookup returns CDR1 MDHEN and CDR2 SYDVKM. V gave up 2 bases and J gave up 8 bases, with 9 bases separating them. This CDR3 is 12 amino acids long. CDR3 coding DNA: TGTGCCAGCAGTTTACAGGGGTACGGCTACACCTTC. Protein product: CASSLQGYGYTF.

CDR3 sequence reads: CASSEGRVATEAFF. In DNA, the CDR3 is TGTGCCAGCAGTGAAGGGAGGGTGGCGACTGAAGCTTTCTTT. This chain connects TRBV2 to TRBJ1-1; no firm D call. With 1 base removed from V and 5 bases from J, the gap between germline ends came to 11 bases. From germline, CDR1 is SNHLY and CDR2 FYNNEI. There are 14 residues in the CDR3.

The chain couples TRBV6-5 to TRBJ2-7, with 8 bases matching TRBD2. Germline V gene sequence: CDR1 MNHEY, CDR2 SVGAGI. The CDR3 contains 14 residues. Trimming cost V 7 bases and J 0 bases; bases outside gene matches: 5. The CDR3 is CASMKRETSYEQYF. The CDR3 nucleotides read TGTGCCAGCATGAAGCGGGAGACCTCCTACGAGCAGTACTTC.

V and J are TRBV5-1 and TRBJ2-1; 9 nucleotides match TRBD2. Germline CDR1 SGHRS, CDR2 YFSETQ. The V gene end was trimmed by 3 bases and the J gene end by 3 bases; junction bases not matched to a gene: 4. This CDR3 has 15 amino acids. The CDR3 region is CASSWWTSDYNEQFF. The DNA for the CDR3 is TGCGCCAGCAGCTGGTGGACTAGCGACTACAATGAGCAGTTCTTC.

The chain is built from TRBV9 and TRBJ2-7; 9 bases are a match to TRBD2. Germline CDR1 SGDLS, CDR2 YYNGEE. This CDR3 comprises 16 residues. J was trimmed by 3 bases and V by 0 bases; bases with no gene match: 7. CDR3 nucleotides: TGTGCCAGCAGCGTAGGGGTGGCTAGCGGGGTCTACGAGCAGTACTTC. Its translation is CASSVGVASGVYEQYF.

The V gene is TRBV29-1, the J gene TRBJ2-4; the D gene could be TRBD1 or TRBD2 (6 bases each). This CDR3 is 14 amino acids long. V was cut by 4 bases and J by 1 base, with 11 bases left in between. From germline, CDR1 is SQVTM and CDR2 ANQGSEA. The CDR3 here is CSVGGAGAKNIQYF. CDR3 DNA sequence: TGCAGCGTTGGGGGGGCGGGCGCCAAAAACATTCAGTACTTC.

The chain uses TRBV27 and TRBJ1-3, with no clear D. Germline V gene sequence: CDR1 MNHEY, CDR2 SMNVEV (reference sequence). Deletions cut 6 bases from V and 5 bases from J, with 14 bases between. The CDR3 spans 14 residues. CDR3 nucleotides: TGTGCCAGCAGGGGCAGCGCAGCCAGAAACACCATATATTTT. The encoded protein is CASRGSAARNTIYF.

This clone appeared once. The chain employs TRBV2 and TRBJ1-1, with D tentatively TRBD1 (5 bases). Germline V gene sequence: CDR1 SNHLY, CDR2 FYNNEI. The CDR3 totals 14 residues. Trimming shortened V by 7 bases and J by 2 bases, and 14 bases separated the two germline ends. The CDR3 spells CASIYTGGNTEAFF. In nucleotides, the CDR3 is TGTGCCAGCATTTATACTGGGGGTAACACTGAAGCTTTCTTT.

CDR3 DNA: TGTGCCAGTAGTATTTCGAGCGGGAACTTCTACGAGCAGTACTTC. Translated, it gives CASSISSGNFYEQYF. This rearrangement joins TRBV19 to TRBJ2-7; 7 bases fit TRBD2. The V segment lost 3 bases and the J segment 3 bases; nucleotides outside the gene matches: 8. CDR1 is LNHDA, CDR2 SQIVND, per germline (reference sequence). This CDR3 has 15 amino acids.

V usage is TRBV5-1 and J usage is TRBJ2-1; 9 bases align to TRBD2. Germline CDR1 reads SGHRS; CDR2 reads YFSETQ. This CDR3 contains 16 residues. V dropped 4 bases and J dropped 7; count of bases not matched to a gene: 12. The CDR3 region has the DNA TGCGCCAGCAGCCCACCACTAGCGGGTCCCGAGAATGAGCAGTTCTTC. Residues: CASSPPLAGPENEQFF. Combining the CDR3 with reference TRBV5-1 and TRBJ2-1 gives the whole variable domain KAGVTQTPRYLIKTRGQQVTLSCSPISGHRSVSWYQQTPGQGLQFLFEYFSETQRNKGNFPGRFSGRQFSNSRSEMNVSTLELGDSALYLCASSPPLAGPENEQFFGPGTRLTVL.